This TCR beta chain was found in a study of blood T cell repertoires in COVID-19. The wider study: Acute-phase and convalescent COVID-19 samples originated in the United States, Italy and Spain.

TCRdb keeps only in-frame clones here, not all; method: immunoSEQ multiplex PCR. Seen here are about 43,000 clones, roughly 89% observed once, and the top ten hold roughly 4.2%. Sequencing was performed on peripheral blood. The TCR sequence derives from a man in his forties with COVID-19, enrolled during active disease.

CDR3 residues: CASSGTGGGYTF. In DNA form, the CDR3 reads TGTGCCAGCAGTGGGACAGGGGGTGGCTACACCTTC. The genes are TRBV2 and TRBJ1-2; 10 bases map to TRBD1. This CDR3 comprises 12 residues. V lost 4 bases, J lost 7 bases, and 0 bases stayed unmatched. CDR1 SNHLY and CDR2 FYNNEI come from the germline V gene.